Below are 29 T cell receptor beta chains sequenced from a single sample in a study of T cell changes during pregnancy in multiple sclerosis. The protocol was immunoSEQ multiplex PCR, while the TCRdb copy is restricted to in-frame clones and leaves out a portion. The table has 50,000 to 65,000 clones, 70% to 90% seen once. Sequencing was performed on CD4+ T cells from peripheral blood mononuclear cells, taken in the third trimester of pregnancy. These TCRs come from a female donor with multiple sclerosis, enrolled in a pregnancy study.

The chain combines TRBV30 with TRBJ2-1; tentative D call: TRBD1 (5 bases). Germline assignment: CDR1 GTSNPN and CDR2 SVGIG (reference sequence). The CDR3 is made up of 17 amino acids. Deletions cut 2 bases from V and 0 bases from J, with 17 bases between. In DNA, the CDR3 is TGTGCCTGGAGTTACGGACAAGGCCCTAGCTCCTACAATGAGCAGTTCTTC. The encoded protein is CAWSYGQGPSSYNEQFF.

This clone was picked up a small number of times. The chain recombines TRBV28 with TRBJ1-5; 9 bases are shared with TRBD1. J gave up 4 bases and V 8 bases, and 9 bases lay outside the gene matches. The germline gives CDR1 MDHEN, CDR2 SYDVKM. This CDR3 is built from 15 residues. CDR3 loop: CASGDDRGTNQPQHF. Written as DNA, the CDR3 is TGTGCCAGCGGGGATGACAGGGGGACTAATCAGCCCCAGCATTTT.

This rearrangement joins TRBV25-1 to TRBJ2-2; no reliable D call. The V end was cut by 4 bases, the J end by 4 bases, with 16 bases between. Per the germline V gene, CDR1 is MGHDK and CDR2 is SYGVNS. The length of the CDR3 is 16 residues. Here the CDR3 reads CASSAFQQSSTGELFF. DNA of the CDR3: TGTGCCAGCAGTGCTTTTCAACAGAGCTCCACCGGGGAGCTGTTTTTT.

Points on this clone: This sample also contains other DNA sequences that code for the same CDR3. The chain couples TRBV6-5 to TRBJ1-5; D not resolved. Germline V gene data show CDR1 as MNHEY and CDR2 as SVGAGI. The CDR3 is made up of 15 amino acids. Trimming shortened V by 0 bases and J by 4 bases, and 10 bases separated the two germline ends. CDR3 DNA sequence: TGTGCCAGCAGTTACTCTCGGACGGGGAATCAGCCCCAGCATTTT. Amino acids: CASSYSRTGNQPQHF.

This chain uses TRBV9 with TRBJ1-6, with 9 bases identical to TRBD1. CDR3 length: 15 amino acids. Germline V gene data show CDR1 as SGDLS and CDR2 as YYNGEE. Losses at the gene ends were 5 bases for V and 10 bases for J; bases not matched to a gene: 10. DNA of the CDR3: TGTGCCAGCAGTGATCCCGGGACAGGGAAATCACCCCTCCACTTT. This encodes CASSDPGTGKSPLHF.

This clone was found once. This chain connects TRBV2 to TRBJ2-5, with a weak D call TRBD2 (5 bases). Germline CDR1 is SNHLY and CDR2 is FYNNEI. The V gene lost 11 bases and the J gene lost 5 bases, with 15 bases spanning the gap. This CDR3 contains 12 residues. CDR3 loop: CALRKGAETQYF. The DNA of the CDR3 is TGTGCCCTCCGGAAGGGAGCGGAGACCCAGTACTTC.

The V gene is TRBV21-1, the J gene TRBJ1-4; TRBD1 reflects the table's D call only, with no check against the DNA. TRBV21-1 represents a pseudogene. There are 15 residues in the CDR3. For the CDR3, the DNA is TGTGCCAGCAGCCCCCTTTGCAGTCTGAATGAAAAACTGTTTTTT. Translating gives CASSPLCSLNEKLFF.

This clone was recorded a few times. This sequence joins TRBV11-2 and TRBJ2-2; 14 nucleotides line up with TRBD2. From germline, CDR1 is SGHAT and CDR2 FQNNGV. The CDR3 loop spans 16 amino acids. Losses at the gene ends were 5 bases for V and 8 bases for J; bases not matched to a gene: 7. CDR3 sequence: CASSPRGLAGAGELFF. The CDR3 bases are TGTGCCAGCAGCCCCCGGGGACTAGCGGGAGCGGGGGAGCTGTTTTTT.

J is TRBJ1-2 and V is TRBV7-2; TRBD1 aligns across 9 bases. The CDR3 runs to 16 residues. Germline lookup yields CDR1 SGHTA and CDR2 FQGNSA. The junction had 14 bases not matched to a gene; V was cut back by 4 bases and J by 8 bases. Here the CDR3 DNA reads TGTGCCAGCAGCTCAGGGGGGGGGACAGGGAGGAGAGGCTACACCTTC. Protein product: CASSSGGGTGRRGYTF.

J is TRBJ2-1 and V is TRBV5-1; D uncertain. This CDR3 is built from 15 residues. Germline assignment: CDR1 SGHRS and CDR2 YFSETQ. Trimming took off 3 bases at V and 8 bases at J, with 18 bases between the two ends. The CDR3 bases are TGCGCCAGCAGCTCCCGTAATCTAGGAAGGCATGAGCAGTTCTTC. Its protein product is CASSSRNLGRHEQFF.

The gene calls are TRBV30 and TRBJ2-3, with 10 bases that match TRBD1. Unmatched junction bases numbered 3, after V lost 0 bases and J lost 0 bases. Per germline, CDR1 GTSNPN and CDR2 SVGIG (reference sequence). This CDR3 comprises 16 residues. CDR3 nucleotide sequence: TGTGCCTGGAGTGTGGGGACAGGGGTCAGCACAGATACGCAGTATTTT. Its protein product is CAWSVGTGVSTDTQYF.

This clone has more than one count but fewer than ten. The J gene is TRBJ1-6, the V gene TRBV19; 7 bases match TRBD1. From germline, CDR1 is LNHDA and CDR2 SQIVND (reference sequence). V was clipped by 3 bases and J by 1 base; unmatched bases: 6. The CDR3 is 17 amino acids. The CDR3 protein is CASSMQGQTSYNSPLHF. The CDR3 DNA reads as TGTGCCAGTAGTATGCAGGGACAGACTTCCTATAATTCACCCCTCCACTTT. The full variable domain, its missing parts supplied by reference TRBV19 and TRBJ1-6, is DGGITQSPKYLFRKEGQNVTLSCEQNLNHDAMYWYRQDPGQGLRLIYYSQIVNDFQKGDIAEGYSVSREKKESFPLTVTSAQKNPTAFYLCASSMQGQTSYNSPLHFGNGTRLTVT.

This rearrangement joins TRBV5-8 to TRBJ1-2; a possible D gene is TRBD1 (5 bases). Per germline, CDR1 SGHTS and CDR2 YDEGEE. V lost 3 bases and J lost 6, with 12 bases in between. The CDR3 length is 13 residues. The CDR3: CASSSGLRHGYTF. CDR3 coding DNA: TGTGCCAGCAGCTCGGGACTTCGGCATGGCTACACCTTC.

V is TRBV19 and J is TRBJ1-5, with 8 bases fitting TRBD1. Unmatched junction bases numbered 3, after V lost 4 bases and J lost 7 bases. Germline CDR1 is LNHDA and CDR2 is SQIVND (reference sequence). The CDR3 runs 13 residues. CDR3 residues: CASSTQGEQPQHF. Written as DNA, the CDR3 is TGTGCCAGTAGTACACAGGGGGAGCAGCCCCAGCATTTT.

J is TRBJ1-6 and V is TRBV6-5, with D maybe TRBD1 (5 bases). The V end lost 6 bases, the J end lost 8 bases, and 11 bases lay between the germline ends. The CDR3 covers 13 residues. Germline V lookup: CDR1 MNHEY, CDR2 SVGAGI. CDR3 protein: CASSLWGHSPLHF. For the CDR3, the DNA is TGTGCCAGCAGCCTCTGGGGCCATTCACCCCTCCACTTT.

The chain combines TRBV19 with TRBJ1-2, with D perhaps matching TRBD1 (5 bases). The CDR3 consists of 15 residues. The V gene's germline CDR1 is LNHDA and CDR2 SQIVND (reference sequence). V was pared by 7 bases and J by 0 bases, with 15 bases between. The DNA for the CDR3 is TGTGCCAGTACCTCCCACGGGACTGCTAACTATGGCTACACCTTC. It yields the protein CASTSHGTANYGYTF. The whole variable domain, filled in from reference TRBV19 and TRBJ1-2, reads DGGITQSPKYLFRKEGQNVTLSCEQNLNHDAMYWYRQDPGQGLRLIYYSQIVNDFQKGDIAEGYSVSREKKESFPLTVTSAQKNPTAFYLCASTSHGTANYGYTFGSGTRLTVV.

The chain combines TRBV18 with TRBJ1-6, with D possibly TRBD1 on 6 matching bases. The CDR3 sequence is 17 residues long. The ends were cut back, 3 bases at V and 10 bases at J, with 22 bases in the middle. Germline V gene sequence: CDR1 KGHSH, CDR2 LQKENI. The DNA for the CDR3 is TGTGCCAGCTCACCGCTCCTGGAGCAGGGGCAAAGATCACCCCTCCACTTT. Translation: CASSPLLEQGQRSPLHF.

The chain employs TRBV6-6 and TRBJ2-5; 7 positions match TRBD2. CDR1 and CDR2 (germline): MNHNY, SVGAGI (reference sequence). This CDR3 has 13 residues. J lost 4 bases, V lost 5 bases, and 4 bases had no gene match. The CDR3: CASSASGPETQYF. The DNA of the CDR3 is TGTGCCAGCAGTGCTAGCGGCCCAGAGACCCAGTACTTC.

The V gene is TRBV11-2, the J gene TRBJ1-2, with TRBD1 matching 10 bases. The germline V gene encodes CDR1 SGHAT and CDR2 FQNNGV. The CDR3 runs to 15 residues. Trimming removed 5 bases from V and 8 bases from J; junction bases left unmatched: 11. CDR3 in amino acids: CASSHRDRGVMGYTF. The CDR3 DNA reads TGTGCCAGCAGCCACCGGGACAGGGGTGTAATGGGCTACACCTTC.

The V call is TRBV4-2, the J call TRBJ2-1; 7 bases line up with TRBD2. Germline assignment: CDR1 LGHNA and CDR2 YNFKEQ. V was clipped by 0 bases and J by 6 bases; unmatched bases: 5. The CDR3 runs 15 residues. CDR3 loop: CASSQEGAGLNEQFF. The DNA of the CDR3 is TGTGCCAGCAGCCAAGAGGGAGCGGGGCTCAATGAGCAGTTCTTC.

This clone was seen a single time. The rearrangement links TRBV7-9 to TRBJ1-3, with 7 nucleotides matching TRBD1. J was trimmed by 0 bases and V by 1 base; bases with no gene match: 12. Per germline, CDR1 SEHNR and CDR2 FQNEAQ (reference sequence). CDR3 size: 19 residues. This chain's CDR3 is CASSLDWYAGGNSGNTIYF. CDR3 nucleotide sequence: TGTGCCAGCAGCTTAGATTGGTACGCAGGGGGAAACTCTGGAAACACCATATATTTT.

V usage is TRBV2 and J usage is TRBJ1-2; 7 bases line up with TRBD1. CDR1 and CDR2 (germline): SNHLY, FYNNEI. This CDR3 is built from 16 residues. V shed 9 bases, J shed 6 bases, and the junction held 19 bases outside the gene matches. The CDR3: CASSRRAGGDLNGYTF. The CDR3 bases are TGTGCCAGTTCTCGGAGGGCAGGGGGTGATTTAAATGGCTACACCTTC.

Details on this clone: This sample also contains other DNA sequences that code for the same CDR3. The chain joins TRBV7-2 to TRBJ2-7; 9 bases line up with TRBD1. This CDR3 is built from 15 residues. Per germline, CDR1 SGHTA and CDR2 FQGNSA. V lost 2 bases, J lost 1 base, and 3 bases stayed unmatched. The CDR3 DNA reads TGTGCCAGCAGCTTAACTGGGACAGGGTCCTACGAGCAGTACTTC. It is translated as CASSLTGTGSYEQYF.

The chain joins TRBV11-2 to TRBJ2-5, with a tentative D call TRBD2 (7 bases). This CDR3 region has 14 residues. Germline values: CDR1 SGHAT, CDR2 FQNNGV. Trimming took 5 bases from V and 3 from J, leaving 13 bases between them. The CDR3: CASSGGAREETQYF. For the CDR3, the DNA is TGTGCCAGCAGCGGGGGGGCGAGGGAAGAGACCCAGTACTTC.

V gene TRBV6-5 combines with J gene TRBJ1-2; D is perhaps TRBD1 (5 bases). V was cut by 0 bases and J by 3 bases, with 8 bases left in between. Germline V gene lookup returns CDR1 MNHEY and CDR2 SVGAGI. The CDR3 length is 14 residues. The CDR3 sequence is CASSYSRGDYGYTF. The DNA of the CDR3 is TGTGCCAGCAGTTACTCGCGGGGGGACTATGGCTACACCTTC.

The gene calls are TRBV5-8 and TRBJ2-5, with 7 bases lining up with TRBD2. Germline-derived CDR1 and CDR2 are SGHTS and YDEGEE. The ends lost 1 base at V and 1 base at J; junction bases unmatched: 10. The CDR3 has 17 amino acids. CDR3 in DNA: TGTGCCAGCAGCTTGTCAGCTAGCGGCACACCCCAAGAGACCCAGTACTTC. Translating it yields CASSLSASGTPQETQYF.

The chain uses TRBV9 and TRBJ2-7; TRBD2 matches 13 bases. The CDR3 has 15 residues. J was trimmed by 6 bases and V by 2 bases; bases with no gene match: 5. Germline V gene lookup returns CDR1 SGDLS and CDR2 YYNGEE. The CDR3, as DNA: TGTGCCAGCAGCGTCTCGGGACTAGCGGGAACCGAGCAGTACTTC. Amino acid sequence: CASSVSGLAGTEQYF.

The chain links TRBV28 to TRBJ1-1, with a weak D call TRBD1 (6 bases). The V and J ends lost 10 bases and 0 bases respectively, with 6 bases between them. CDR3 length equals 11 residues. Germline V gene lookup returns CDR1 MDHEN and CDR2 SYDVKM. The CDR3 region is CATGVNTEAFF. The CDR3 DNA reads as TGTGCCACAGGGGTGAACACTGAAGCTTTCTTT.

The chain recombines TRBV28 with TRBJ1-5; 9 bases are shared with TRBD1. With 5 bases clipped from V and 7 bases from J, the junction kept 6 bases outside the gene matches. Germline V lookup: CDR1 MDHEN, CDR2 SYDVKM. This CDR3 is built from 14 residues. The CDR3: CASSPQGAGQPQHF. The DNA of the CDR3 is TGTGCCAGCAGTCCACAGGGGGCAGGGCAGCCCCAGCATTTT.